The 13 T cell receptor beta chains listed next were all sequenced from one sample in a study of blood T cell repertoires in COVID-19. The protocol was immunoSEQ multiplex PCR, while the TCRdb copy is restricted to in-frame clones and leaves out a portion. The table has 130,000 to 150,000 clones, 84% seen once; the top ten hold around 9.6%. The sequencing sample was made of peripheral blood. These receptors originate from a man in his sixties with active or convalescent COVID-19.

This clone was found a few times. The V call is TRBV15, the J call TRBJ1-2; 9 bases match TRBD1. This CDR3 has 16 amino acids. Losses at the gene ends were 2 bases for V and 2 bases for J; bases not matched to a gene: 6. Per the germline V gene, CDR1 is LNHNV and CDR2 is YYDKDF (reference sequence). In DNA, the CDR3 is TGTGCCACCAGCAGAACGGGGACAGGGCGGAACTATGGCTACACCTTC. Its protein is CATSRTGTGRNYGYTF.

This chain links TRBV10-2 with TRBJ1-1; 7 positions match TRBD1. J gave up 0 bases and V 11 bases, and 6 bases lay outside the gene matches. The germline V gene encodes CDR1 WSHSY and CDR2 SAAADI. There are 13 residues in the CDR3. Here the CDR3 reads CAGSTGMNTEAFF. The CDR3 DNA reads TGCGCCGGGTCGACAGGGATGAACACTGAAGCTTTCTTT.

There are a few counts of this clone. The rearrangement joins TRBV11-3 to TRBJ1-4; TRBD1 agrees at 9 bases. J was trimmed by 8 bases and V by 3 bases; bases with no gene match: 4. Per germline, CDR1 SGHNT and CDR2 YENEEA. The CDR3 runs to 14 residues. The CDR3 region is CASSLGQGYEKLFF. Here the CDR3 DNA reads TGTGCCAGCAGCTTGGGACAGGGTTACGAAAAACTGTTTTTT.

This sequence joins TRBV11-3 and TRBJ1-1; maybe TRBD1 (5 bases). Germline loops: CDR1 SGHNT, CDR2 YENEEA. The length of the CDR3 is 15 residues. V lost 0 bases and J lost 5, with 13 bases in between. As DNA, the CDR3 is TGTGCCAGCAGCTTAGATGAATGGGGGGAAACTGAAGCTTTCTTT. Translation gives CASSLDEWGETEAFF.

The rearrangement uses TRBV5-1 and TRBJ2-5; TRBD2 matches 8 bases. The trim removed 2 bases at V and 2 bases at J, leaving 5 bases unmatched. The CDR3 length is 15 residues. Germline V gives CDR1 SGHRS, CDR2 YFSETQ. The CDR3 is CASSLVAGLQETQYF. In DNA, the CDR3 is TGCGCCAGCAGCTTAGTAGCGGGGCTTCAAGAGACCCAGTACTTC.

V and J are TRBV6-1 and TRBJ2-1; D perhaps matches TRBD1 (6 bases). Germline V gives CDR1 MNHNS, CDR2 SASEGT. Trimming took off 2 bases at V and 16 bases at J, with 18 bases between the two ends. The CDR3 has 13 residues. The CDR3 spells CASSEYSGTPFFF. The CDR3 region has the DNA TGTGCCAGCAGTGAATACTCCGGGACACCATTTTTCTTC.

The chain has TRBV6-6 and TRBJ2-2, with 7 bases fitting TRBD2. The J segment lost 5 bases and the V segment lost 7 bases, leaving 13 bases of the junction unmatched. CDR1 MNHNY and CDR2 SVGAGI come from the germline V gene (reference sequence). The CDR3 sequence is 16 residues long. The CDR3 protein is CASTFGRGDGTGELFF. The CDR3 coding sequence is TGTGCCAGCACTTTTGGTCGGGGGGATGGGACCGGGGAGCTGTTTTTT.

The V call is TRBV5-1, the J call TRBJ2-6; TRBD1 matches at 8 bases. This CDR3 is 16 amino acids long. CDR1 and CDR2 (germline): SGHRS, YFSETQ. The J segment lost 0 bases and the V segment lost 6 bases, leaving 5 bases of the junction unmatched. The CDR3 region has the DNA TGCGCCAGCATGGGACAGGAGAGCTCTGGGGCCAACGTCCTGACTTTC. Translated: CASMGQESSGANVLTF. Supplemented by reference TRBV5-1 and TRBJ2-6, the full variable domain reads KAGVTQTPRYLIKTRGQQVTLSCSPISGHRSVSWYQQTPGQGLQFLFEYFSETQRNKGNFPGRFSGRQFSNSRSEMNVSTLELGDSALYLCASMGQESSGANVLTFGAGSRLTVL.

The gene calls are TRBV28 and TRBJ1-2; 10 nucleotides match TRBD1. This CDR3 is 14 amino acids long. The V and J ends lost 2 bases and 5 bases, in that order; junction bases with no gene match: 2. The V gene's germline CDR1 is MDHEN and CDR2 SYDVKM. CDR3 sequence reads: CASSLGDRGYGYTF. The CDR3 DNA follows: TGTGCCAGCAGTTTAGGGGACAGGGGTTATGGCTACACCTTC.

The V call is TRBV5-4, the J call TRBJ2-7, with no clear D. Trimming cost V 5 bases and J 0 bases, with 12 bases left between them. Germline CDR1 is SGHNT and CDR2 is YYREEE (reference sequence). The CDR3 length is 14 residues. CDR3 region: CASSNRVSSYEQYF. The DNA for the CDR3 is TGTGCCAGCAGTAACCGCGTTAGCTCCTACGAGCAGTACTTC.

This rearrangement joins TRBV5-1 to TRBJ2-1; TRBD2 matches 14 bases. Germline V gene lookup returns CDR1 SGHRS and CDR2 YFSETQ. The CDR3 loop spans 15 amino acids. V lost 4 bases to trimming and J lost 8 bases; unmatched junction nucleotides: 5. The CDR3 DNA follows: TGCGCCAGCAGCCAGACTAGCGGGGGGGCTCATGAGCAGTTCTTC. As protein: CASSQTSGGAHEQFF.

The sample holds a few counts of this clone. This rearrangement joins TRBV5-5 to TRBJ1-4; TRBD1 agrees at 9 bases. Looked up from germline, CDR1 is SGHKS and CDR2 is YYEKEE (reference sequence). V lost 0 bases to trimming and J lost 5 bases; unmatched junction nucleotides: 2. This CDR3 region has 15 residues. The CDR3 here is CASSLEDRGNEKLFF. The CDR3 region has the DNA TGTGCCAGCAGCTTGGAGGACAGGGGAAATGAAAAACTGTTTTTT.

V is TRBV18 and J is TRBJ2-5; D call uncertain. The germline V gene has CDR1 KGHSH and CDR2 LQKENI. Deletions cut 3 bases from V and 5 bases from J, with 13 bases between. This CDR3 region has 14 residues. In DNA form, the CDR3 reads TGTGCCAGCTCACCTCCCGGAGCCCAGGAGACCCAGTACTTC. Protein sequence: CASSPPGAQETQYF.